One sample yielded the 20 T cell receptor beta chains listed below, sequenced in a study of CXCR3-negative and CXCR3-positive naive CD8 T cells. 5' RACE with UMI labels generated the TRB cDNA libraries. TCRdb re-called the 5' RACE reads and catalogs CDR3 proteins one per entry, DNA excluded. The sample totals 100,000 or so distinct CDR3 sequences. Material: naive CXCR3- CD8+ T cells from blood. Subset described: CD45RO-CCR7+CD27+CD95- naive CD8+ T cells lacking CXCR3 (TNR3-). The receptor set was obtained from a human donor in good health. Some clones in this sample may be carry-over from other donors' samples.

V and J are TRBV25-1 and TRBJ2-2. The germline V gene encodes CDR1 MGHDK and CDR2 SYGVNS. The CDR3 contains 14 residues. CDR3 loop: CASSESFLTGELFF.

The rearrangement links TRBV5-1 to TRBJ1-1. Germline V gives CDR1 SGHRS, CDR2 YFSETQ. The CDR3 length is 14 residues. CDR3 amino acids: CASSLVTANTEAFF.

The chain joins TRBV29-1 to TRBJ2-7. The germline CDR1 and CDR2 sequences are SQVTM and ANQGSEA. The CDR3 runs 13 residues. CDR3 sequence: CSAWTDSSYEQYF.

The J gene is TRBJ2-7, the V gene TRBV21-1; absent DNA, TCRdb's TRBD1 call cannot be checked. TRBV21-1 has pseudogene status. This CDR3 has 17 amino acids. The CDR3: CASSKMDLGPGDYEQYF.

V gene TRBV6-2 or TRBV6-3 combines with J gene TRBJ2-1; TCRdb reports TRBD2, a call that lacks DNA to check it against. The CDR3 covers 17 residues. Germline CDR1 is MNHEY and CDR2 is SVGEGT. CDR3 protein: CASSRRRLAGGYDEQFF.

The chain couples TRBV28 to TRBJ2-7; TCRdb selects TRBD2, and the lack of DNA leaves this call unchecked. Germline V CDR1 and CDR2: MDHEN, SYDVKM. There are 12 residues in the CDR3. CDR3 region: CASSAGPQQEYF.

The chain joins TRBV5-5 to TRBJ2-5. This CDR3 region has 14 residues. The germline gives CDR1 SGHKS, CDR2 YYEKEE (reference sequence). CDR3 sequence: CASSKDRYQETQYF. Supplemented by reference TRBV5-5 and TRBJ2-5, the full variable domain reads DAGVTQSPTHLIKTRGQQVTLRCSPISGHKSVSWYQQVLGQGPQFIFQYYEKEERGRGNFPDRFSARQFPNYSSELNVNALLLGDSALYLCASSKDRYQETQYFGPGTRLLVL.

This sequence joins TRBV3-1 and TRBJ2-1; TCRdb names TRBD2, which stays unverified in the absence of DNA. Germline V CDR1 and CDR2: LGHDT, YNNKEL (reference sequence). CDR3 length: 15 amino acids. CDR3 amino acids: CASSQDLSRDNEQFF.

The rearrangement joins TRBV7-8 to TRBJ2-2. CDR3 size: 14 residues. Germline lookup yields CDR1 SGHVS and CDR2 FQNEAQ. CDR3 sequence reads: CASIPFANTGELFF.

The chain links TRBV30 to TRBJ2-3; there is no DNA to check the TCRdb D call of TRBD2. CDR1 is GTSNPN and CDR2 is SVGIG in the germline V gene (reference sequence). The CDR3 has 15 residues. The CDR3 sequence: CAWSEGAGGTDTQYF.

This chain uses TRBV29-1 with TRBJ2-7. CDR1 is SQVTM and CDR2 is ANQGSEA in the germline V gene. The CDR3 totals 15 residues. CDR3 sequence: CSVEVGAGDTYEQYF.

The rearrangement uses TRBV29-1 and TRBJ1-2; there is no DNA to check the TCRdb D call of TRBD1. The length of the CDR3 is 13 residues. CDR1 and CDR2 from the germline V gene are SQVTM and ANQGSEA. The CDR3 is CSARQDPNYGYTF.

The chain combines TRBV27 with TRBJ2-5; the TRBD2 assignment by TCRdb is unverifiable without DNA. The CDR3 loop spans 14 amino acids. In germline, CDR1 is MNHEY, CDR2 SMNVEV (reference sequence). CDR3 residues: CASSFLPYQETQYF.

The chain combines TRBV20-1 with TRBJ2-5; no DNA is available, so the TRBD1 call from TCRdb remains unchecked. Germline values: CDR1 DFQATT, CDR2 SNEGSKA (reference sequence). The CDR3 has 15 amino acids. The chain's CDR3 is CSARERDRGQETQYF.

This chain uses TRBV12-3 or TRBV12-4 with TRBJ1-5; without DNA, the TCRdb call of TRBD1 cannot be checked. This CDR3 contains 12 residues. This CDR3 reads CASSPPNQPQHF.

The chain is built from TRBV19 and TRBJ1-2; the D gene TCRdb calls, TRBD1, cannot be checked with no DNA. This CDR3 is built from 14 residues. From germline, CDR1 is LNHDA and CDR2 SQIVND (reference sequence). CDR3 amino acids: CASSNAGGGYGYTF.

The chain joins TRBV28 to TRBJ2-2. The germline CDR1 and CDR2 sequences are MDHEN and SYDVKM. The CDR3 runs to 15 residues. The CDR3 spells CASSLLLPNTGELFF.

The chain links TRBV4-3 to TRBJ2-7; checking the TCRdb D call of TRBD1 is not possible without DNA. CDR3 length equals 15 residues. In germline, CDR1 is LGHNA, CDR2 YSLEER. The CDR3 protein is CASSQKVTGGYEQYF.

The chain recombines TRBV29-1 with TRBJ2-5; TCRdb calls TRBD1, which cannot be checked without DNA. The CDR3 length is 15 residues. CDR1 is SQVTM, CDR2 ANQGSEA, per germline. This CDR3 is CSVDGDGGLTETQYF.

Here the CDR3 reads CASSPGTDGQFF. The J gene is TRBJ2-1, the V gene TRBV18; TCRdb's D gene call, TRBD1, goes unchecked for lack of DNA. The length of the CDR3 is 12 residues. The germline V gene has CDR1 KGHSH and CDR2 LQKENI.